A selection of T cell receptor beta chains follows, all from one sample in a study of pediatric ulcerative colitis. Assay used: immunoSEQ multiplex PCR; TCRdb lists only in-frame clones, some missing. The table lists tens of thousands of clones, roughly two thirds of them singletons. Material for sequencing was gut tissue. The source is a boy aged 5 to 17 with severe ulcerative colitis. Each CDR3 is given without its conserved first and last residue.

J gene: TRBJ1-1; V gene: TRBV4-3; CDR3 protein: ASSHKVSGHPNTEAF
J gene: TRBJ2-7; V gene: TRBV9; CDR3 protein: ASSRTVGQTTSYEQY
J gene: TRBJ1-2; V gene: TRBV2; CDR3 protein: ASSEYTNYGYT
J gene: TRBJ2-2; V gene: TRBV30; CDR3 protein: AFRPGTGVFTGELF
J gene: TRBJ1-3; V gene: TRBV7-9; CDR3 protein: ASSLGTGGSGNTIY
J gene: TRBJ1-1; V gene: TRBV6-6; CDR3 protein: ASTPRRATEAF
J gene: TRBJ2-5; V gene: TRBV7-7; CDR3 protein: ASSEAPVETQY
J gene: TRBJ2-1; V gene: TRBV19; CDR3 protein: ASSIGLSAGGPNEQF
J gene: TRBJ1-2; V gene: TRBV5-1; CDR3 protein: ASSLDGAGYGYT
J gene: TRBJ1-5; V gene: TRBV9; CDR3 protein: ASSSGQRNQPQH
J gene: TRBJ2-3; V gene: TRBV30; CDR3 protein: AWKFPSKYTQY
J gene: TRBJ1-2; V gene: TRBV11-2; CDR3 protein: ASSSDNYGYT
J gene: TRBJ1-1; V gene: TRBV15; CDR3 protein: ATSSAYTEAF
J gene: TRBJ2-3; V gene: TRBV27; CDR3 protein: ASSPLGTARSDTQY
J gene: TRBJ1-2; V gene: TRBV7-2; CDR3 protein: ASSHNSAGFIGYT
J gene: TRBJ1-1; V gene: TRBV27; CDR3 protein: ASSQGSEAF
J gene: TRBJ1-4; V gene: TRBV30; CDR3 protein: AWSPGRRATNEKLF
J gene: TRBJ2-5; V gene: TRBV19; CDR3 protein: ATRDGGNQETQY
J gene: TRBJ1-1; V gene: TRBV6-5; CDR3 protein: ASSYSGRGNTEAF
J gene: TRBJ2-2; V gene: TRBV7-7; CDR3 protein: ASSPKLAGDTGELF
J gene: TRBJ2-1; V gene: TRBV4-3; CDR3 protein: ASSQDAAYNEQF
J gene: TRBJ1-1; V gene: TRBV29-1; CDR3 protein: SVEHTAHGTEAF
J gene: TRBJ2-3; V gene: TRBV6-1; CDR3 protein: ASSVGTDTDTQY
J gene: TRBJ1-3; V gene: TRBV5-6; CDR3 protein: ASSLVGQDSAGNTIY
J gene: TRBJ1-2; V gene: TRBV2; CDR3 protein: ASSTKRTDSNYGYT
J gene: TRBJ1-1; V gene: TRBV6-6; CDR3 protein: ASSLGPSGTGTEAF
J gene: TRBJ2-5; V gene: TRBV30; CDR3 protein: AWSRSSGGFETQY
J gene: TRBJ2-7; V gene: TRBV30; CDR3 protein: AWGRGGAYEQY
J gene: TRBJ2-6; V gene: TRBV18; CDR3 protein: ASSPSRGQVSGANVLT
J gene: TRBJ2-1; V gene: TRBV5-1; CDR3 protein: ASSGQGWEQF
J gene: TRBJ1-3; V gene: TRBV4-2; CDR3 protein: ASSLPGVSGNTIY
J gene: TRBJ1-2; V gene: TRBV30; CDR3 protein: AWIRSPLSGGWGYT
J gene: TRBJ2-7; V gene: TRBV7-6; CDR3 protein: ASSLERWDEQY
J gene: TRBJ1-1; V gene: TRBV5-6; CDR3 protein: ASSLAVSTGTMNTEAF
J gene: TRBJ2-3; V gene: TRBV5-4; CDR3 protein: ASSLTISGDTDTQY
J gene: TRBJ1-6; V gene: TRBV18; CDR3 protein: ASSPGTENSPLH
J gene: TRBJ2-6; V gene: TRBV19; CDR3 protein: ASSIYRGSGANVLT
J gene: TRBJ1-1; V gene: TRBV9; CDR3 protein: ASSQLTGMNTEAF
J gene: TRBJ2-3; V gene: TRBV2; CDR3 protein: ASGRGLAGDLDTQY
J gene: TRBJ2-3; V gene: TRBV6-5; CDR3 protein: ASRRGTSGEDTQY
J gene: TRBJ2-7; V gene: TRBV23-1; CDR3 protein: ASSQDRGSFEQY
J gene: TRBJ1-1; V gene: TRBV7-9; CDR3 protein: ASSRAGTPEAF
J gene: TRBJ1-2; V gene: TRBV18; CDR3 protein: ASSPSGTGGPYGYT
J gene: TRBJ1-5; V gene: TRBV12-5; CDR3 protein: ASGSGYSNQPQH
J gene: TRBJ2-1; V gene: TRBV4-1; CDR3 protein: ASRPNWSGF
J gene: TRBJ2-7; V gene: TRBV30; CDR3 protein: AWRTGTTYEQY